This T cell receptor (beta chain) emerged from a study of blood T cells in healthy people across ages. Study-wide points: Long-lived donors carried more naive CD4+ cells and greater diversity than aged donors.

The CDR3 runs to 14 residues. Germline CDR1 reads SGHRS; CDR2 reads YFSETQ. V shed 3 bases and J shed 6 bases, with 14 bases lying between them. Alongside a J-beta primer mix, a sample-barcoded 5' primer served in a second PCR lasting roughly 6 to 11 cycles. Each CDR3 protein is one row after TCRdb ran MiXCR on the 5' RACE reads. The sample records over 1,300,000 distinct CDR3 sequences, 59% being singletons. In terms of origin and age, donors were healthy Caucasian individuals from Russia aged about 6 to 90. Notes on this clonotype: Its antigen is undetermined.

The chain combines TRBV5-1 with TRBJ2-3; D gene ambiguous. The clonotype originates from a man aged 18-30 years in good health. The sample consisted of blood. The CDR3 region has the DNA TGCGCCAGCAGCTCCCCCGCAGCGCCGGATACGCAGTATTTT. It is translated as CASSSPAAPDTQYF. The full variable domain, completed using reference TRBV5-1 and TRBJ2-3, is KAGVTQTPRYLIKTRGQQVTLSCSPISGHRSVSWYQQTPGQGLQFLFEYFSETQRNKGNFPGRFSGRQFSNSRSEMNVSTLELGDSALYLCASSSPAAPDTQYFGPGTRLTVL.